This T cell receptor (beta chain) stems from a study of CD8+ T cells in alopecia areata (dated by TCRdb to the late 2010s). In the study overall: The treated patients, all with moderate-to-severe alopecia areata, were enrolled in an open-label pilot trial of oral tofacitinib given at 5 to 10 mg twice daily. Patients received tofacitinib for 6 to 18 months and were then followed off drug for 6 months to check for delayed response and recurrence. In treated patients, disease severity was measured using the SALT score, which gives the percentage of scalp surface area affected. The study used high-throughput TCRbeta sequencing to examine T cell clonal expansion in alopecia areata, in both the C3H/HeJ mouse model and human patients. Scalp tissue and sorted CD4+ and CD8+ peripheral blood T cells from patchy and totalis/universalis alopecia areata patients and from healthy controls were covered by human TCRbeta sequencing. Biopsies were taken from tofacitinib-treated patients at baseline and again at 4 and 24 weeks into treatment, and several of those patients also had a later scalp biopsy. Scalp clonality was compared among normal scalp (n=4), patchy alopecia areata scalp (n=8), and alopecia totalis/universalis scalp (n=8). RNA was obtained with the PAXgene miRNA kit for fixed scalp, the miRNeasy kit for PBMCs, and the RNeasy kit for mouse skin. TCRbeta CDR3 regions were amplified by immunoSEQ multiplex PCR with 35 Vbeta forward and 13 Jbeta reverse primers. Points the paper makes about the study in general: Compared with mice, TCR sequences shared between patients were less clear, possibly partly because of HLA diversity across the patient population. During tofacitinib treatment, many expanded lesional clones remained in scalp and blood, and this persistence may partly explain relapse after treatment is stopped. The treated cohort was small, with a single nonresponder, so links between baseline CD8+ expansion and response need larger studies. With tofacitinib, both scalp clonality and the number of expanded CD8+ clones among the top 100 scalp clones went down significantly. Unlike mouse skin, where gammadelta T cells dominate, normal human skin contains resident alphabeta T cells that get sequenced too, which complicates analysis of the scalp TCR repertoire. Lesional scalp, especially in alopecia totalis/universalis, showed higher clonality and more expanded CD8+ clones than normal scalp, suggesting antigenic drive.

CDR1 and CDR2 are read off the germline V gene (reference sequence) as GTSNPN and SVGIG. The cysteine opens and the phenylalanine closes a CDR3 of 15 amino acids. The only DNA kept is the CDR3, 45 bases in frame from the first base. The junction shows trimming of 5 bases on V and 4 bases on J, plus 18 bases between the germline ends. Receptor amplification or capture employed the immunoSEQ multiplex PCR assay. RNA was extracted from all samples and reverse transcribed into cDNA, which served as template for TCR sequencing. First-strand cDNA was synthesized using SuperScript III with a 2:1 mix of oligo-dT and random hexamers. A synthetic immune receptor repertoire was used to measure amplification bias, and any remaining bias was corrected computationally. Per the original workflow: After raw reads were preprocessed to remove errors, the CDR3 was defined following IMGT conventions as running from the conserved cysteine to phenylalanine. To get clonality, Shannon entropy was normalized by log2 of the number of productive unique TCRs and the result was subtracted from 1. CD4 or CD8 identity of scalp clones was inferred by cross-referencing scalp TCRbeta sequences with sorted blood CD4 and CD8 repertoires. TCRdb obtained this table from immuneACCESS and retained in-frame rearrangements with V and J assigned. These tables miss some clones; where compared with another copy, unresolved V genes account for less than half of the shortfall, and the remainder is unexplained. Clonal size and the V and J genes are those of that table, whereas D and trimming came from the DNA. The sample table records around 190,000 clones; roughly three fifths of these occur just once. The ten top clones hold approximately 0.63% of the sample.

The time point label here, explained by the study, means: approximately 4 weeks on oral tofacitinib. The meaning of the sample's treatment or condition label: oral pan-JAK inhibitor, 5-10 mg twice daily. From alopecia areata patients, peripheral blood was collected along with lesional scalp punch biopsies. After PBMCs were isolated by density centrifugation and stained for CD3, CD4 and CD8, a FACSAria was used to sort CD4+ and CD8+ T cells. A note on this clone: What this receptor recognizes is not known. Base-call qualities are not available, and no considerably larger clone is one nucleotide away.

The TCR was taken from a human donor with alopecia areata. This sample comprised CD4+ T cells sorted from blood, obtained at week 4, from a patient treated with tofacitinib. Rearrangement joined TRBV30 to TRBJ1-3; TRBD1 is possibly the D segment (5 matching bases). This receptor carries the CDR3 CAWGWRVGRGNTIYF. The nucleotide sequence is TGTGCCTGGGGATGGCGTGTGGGACGGGGAAACACCATATATTTT.